These 29 T cell receptor beta chains were sequenced from one sample in a study of blood T cell repertoires in COVID-19. The method was immunoSEQ multiplex PCR; TCRdb's version includes in-frame clones alone and lacks a portion of them. Of under 400,000 clones listed, around 87% were seen once; the top ten hold about 9.4%. Input material: peripheral blood. Receptors were obtained from a woman aged 25 to 39 with COVID-19, enrolled during active disease.

The chain links TRBV6-5 to TRBJ2-3; 8 nucleotides align to TRBD2. V was clipped by 7 bases and J by 2 bases; unmatched bases: 5. Germline V gene lookup returns CDR1 MNHEY and CDR2 SVGAGI. This CDR3 is 14 amino acids long. This CDR3 is CASKPAGVTDTQYF. The CDR3 DNA is TGTGCCAGCAAGCCAGCGGGAGTCACAGATACGCAGTATTTT.

This clone is a singleton in its sample. The V call is TRBV2, the J call TRBJ2-5; 8 nucleotides agree with TRBD2. In germline, CDR1 is SNHLY, CDR2 FYNNEI. The V gene end was trimmed by 5 bases and the J gene end by 0 bases; junction bases not matched to a gene: 2. The CDR3 has 14 residues. CDR3 DNA: TGTGCCAGCAGTAAACTAGCGGACCAAGAGACCCAGTACTTC. Amino acids: CASSKLADQETQYF. Using reference TRBV2 and TRBJ2-5 for the parts outside the CDR3, the full variable domain is EPEVTQTPSHQVTQMGQEVILRCVPISNHLYFYWYRQILGQKVEFLVSFYNNEISEKSEIFDDQFSVERPDGSNFTLKIRSTKLEDSAMYFCASSKLADQETQYFGPGTRLLVL.

For this clone: Within the sample, other DNA sequences also encode this same CDR3. The chain carries TRBV7-9 and TRBJ1-5; 7 bases fit TRBD1. CDR1 and CDR2 from the germline V gene are SEHNR and FQNEAQ (reference sequence). This CDR3 is built from 14 residues. V gave up 5 bases and J gave up 3 bases; unmatched junction bases: 4. In DNA form, the CDR3 reads TGTGCCAGCAGCCGGGACAGTTCCAATCAGCCCCAGCATTTT. Its protein product is CASSRDSSNQPQHF.

The chain combines TRBV5-1 with TRBJ1-1, with D possibly being TRBD1 (6 bases). The CDR3 spans 12 residues. Trimming shortened V by 6 bases and J by 4 bases, and 10 bases separated the two germline ends. Germline assignment: CDR1 SGHRS and CDR2 YFSETQ. The CDR3 here is CASKQGGTEAFF. CDR3 in DNA: TGCGCCAGCAAACAGGGTGGCACTGAAGCTTTCTTT.

The V and J genes are TRBV18 and TRBJ2-3; 7 bases are a match to TRBD2. The ends lost 3 bases at V and 2 bases at J; junction bases unmatched: 11. The CDR3 contains 17 residues. Looked up from germline, CDR1 is KGHSH and CDR2 is LQKENI. CDR3 bases: TGTGCCAGCTCACCCCTAGCGGCCGCGACCCACACAGATACGCAGTATTTT. Its translation is CASSPLAAATHTDTQYF.

V gene TRBV6-5 combines with J gene TRBJ2-7; no clear D gene. Germline V gives CDR1 MNHEY, CDR2 SVGAGI. This CDR3 has 14 amino acids. V lost 6 bases to trimming and J lost 2 bases, with 14 bases between them. The CDR3: CASRLSRRTYEQYF. The CDR3, as DNA: TGTGCCAGCAGATTAAGTAGGCGGACCTACGAGCAGTACTTC.

About this clone itself: Other nucleotide sequences in the sample specify the same CDR3. V is TRBV30 and J is TRBJ1-1; D gene ambiguous. The ends were cut back, 2 bases at V and 1 base at J, with 8 bases in the middle. This CDR3 contains 13 residues. CDR1 and CDR2 (germline): GTSNPN, SVGIG (reference sequence). CDR3 nucleotide sequence: TGTGCCTGGAGTAGAACCGGGAACACTGAAGCTTTCTTT. Translating gives CAWSRTGNTEAFF. Together with reference TRBV30 and TRBJ1-1, the CDR3 gives the full variable domain: SQTIHQWPATLVQPVGSPLSLECTVEGTSNPNLYWYRQAAGRGLQLLFYSVGIGQISSEVPQNLSASRPQDRQFILSSKKLLLSDSGFYLCAWSRTGNTEAFFGQGTRLTVV.

This clone was seen once. This chain uses TRBV7-9 with TRBJ2-7; 9 positions match TRBD1. Germline V gene sequence: CDR1 SEHNR, CDR2 FQNEAQ (reference sequence). The V segment lost 5 bases and the J segment 2 bases; nucleotides outside the gene matches: 7. CDR3 length: 15 amino acids. CDR3 bases: TGTGCCAGCAGCACGCGACAGGGGGGAACCTACGAGCAGTACTTC. Its protein product is CASSTRQGGTYEQYF. Together with reference TRBV7-9 and TRBJ2-7, the CDR3 gives the full variable domain: DTGVSQNPRHKITKRGQNVTFRCDPISEHNRLYWYRQTLGQGPEFLTYFQNEAQLEKSRLLSDRFSAERPKGSFSTLEIQRTEQGDSAMYLCASSTRQGGTYEQYFGPGTRLTVT.

Here the CDR3 reads CASSPGQMNTEAFF. Here the CDR3 DNA reads TGTGCCAGCAGCCCCGGACAGATGAACACTGAAGCTTTCTTT. The chain is built from TRBV5-6 and TRBJ1-1, with D possibly matching TRBD1 (6 bases). Germline values: CDR1 SGHDT, CDR2 YYEEEE. Trimming removed 4 bases from V and 0 bases from J, with 10 bases in between. The CDR3 has 14 residues.

This chain joins TRBV6-5 and TRBJ1-5, with D maybe TRBD1 (5 bases). The CDR3 runs to 13 residues. The V gene lost 5 bases and the J gene lost 5 bases, with 10 bases spanning the gap. The germline gives CDR1 MNHEY, CDR2 SVGAGI. CDR3 nucleotides: TGTGCCAGCAGTCCTTTCAGGGATCAGCCCCAGCATTTT. Amino acids: CASSPFRDQPQHF.

The chain carries TRBV4-1 and TRBJ2-5; 10 nucleotides match TRBD2. With 3 bases clipped from V and 2 bases from J, the junction kept 12 bases outside the gene matches. The CDR3 runs 18 residues. Germline assignment: CDR1 MGHRA and CDR2 YSYEKL. The CDR3 coding sequence is TGCGCCAGCAGCCAGCTGCGGAGACTAGCGGGCGAGCAAGAGACCCAGTACTTC. Translating gives CASSQLRRLAGEQETQYF.

This chain joins TRBV18 and TRBJ2-6; 8 bases are a match to TRBD1. Per germline, CDR1 KGHSH and CDR2 LQKENI. This CDR3 is 18 amino acids long. V dropped 3 bases and J dropped 2; count of bases not matched to a gene: 9. Here the CDR3 reads CASSPLTGEKAGANVLTF. DNA of the CDR3: TGTGCCAGCTCACCCCTGACAGGGGAGAAGGCTGGGGCCAACGTCCTGACTTTC.

The V and J genes are TRBV11-2 and TRBJ2-2; 7 positions agree with TRBD2. The junction had 5 bases not matched to a gene; V was cut back by 1 base and J by 0 bases. Germline V gene lookup returns CDR1 SGHAT and CDR2 FQNNGV. The CDR3 sequence is 17 residues long. CDR3 in amino acids: CASSLVEAGPNTGELFF. DNA of the CDR3: TGTGCCAGCAGCTTAGTGGAAGCGGGGCCGAACACCGGGGAGCTGTTTTTT.

This rearrangement joins TRBV6-2 or TRBV6-3 to TRBJ2-3; the D gene is possibly TRBD1 (5 bases). Trimming cost V 5 bases and J 5 bases, with 17 bases left between them. Looked up from germline, CDR1 is MNHEY and CDR2 is SVGEGT. The CDR3 runs 15 residues. CDR3 amino acids: CASSPPKGDEDTQYF. The CDR3 DNA is TGTGCCAGCAGTCCGCCCAAAGGGGATGAAGATACGCAGTATTTT.

This chain uses TRBV3-1 (or the pseudogene TRBV3-2) with TRBJ2-2; TRBD1 is a possible D gene (6 bases). V was shortened by 4 bases and J by 7 bases, with 13 bases between the two germline ends. This CDR3 has 14 residues. Germline V gene sequence: CDR1 LGHDT, CDR2 YNNKEL (reference sequence). The DNA for the CDR3 is TGTGCCAGCAGCCCCCCAGGGGCGGTCGGGGAGCTGTTTTTT. Its protein product is CASSPPGAVGELFF.

The rearrangement joins TRBV28 to TRBJ2-2; 7 bases are a match to TRBD2. The CDR3 loop spans 18 amino acids. The V gene's germline CDR1 is MDHEN and CDR2 SYDVKM. V shed 6 bases and J 7 bases; nucleotides not matched to a gene: 20. CDR3 amino acids: CASSHERLSGLVGGELFF. In DNA form, the CDR3 reads TGTGCCAGCAGCCATGAGAGACTTAGCGGGTTGGTTGGCGGGGAGCTGTTTTTT.

The rearrangement links TRBV29-1 to TRBJ1-1; possibly TRBD1 for D (5 bases). The CDR3 length is 13 residues. V was cut by 7 bases and J by 1 base, with 13 bases left in between. Germline loops: CDR1 SQVTM, CDR2 ANQGSEA. The DNA of the CDR3 is TGCAGCGCCGAAGGGGCAGAGAACACTGAAGCTTTCTTT. Amino acids: CSAEGAENTEAFF.

This chain uses TRBV6-6 with TRBJ2-7; 8 bases align to TRBD1. The CDR3 runs to 15 residues. CDR1 and CDR2 (germline): MNHNY, SVGAGI (reference sequence). The trim removed 0 bases at V and 2 bases at J, leaving 3 bases unmatched. CDR3 sequence (DNA): TGTGCCAGCAGTTACTCCGTGGACAGGGCCTACGAGCAGTACTTC. Amino acid sequence: CASSYSVDRAYEQYF.

V gene TRBV28 combines with J gene TRBJ1-2, with 10 bases fitting TRBD1. This CDR3 is built from 15 residues. The V segment lost 5 bases and the J segment 3 bases; nucleotides outside the gene matches: 6. CDR1 and CDR2 from the germline V gene are MDHEN and SYDVKM. The CDR3 bases are TGTGCCAGCAGTCCGCACGACAGGGGGCACTATGGCTACACCTTC. As protein: CASSPHDRGHYGYTF.

The rearrangement links TRBV29-1 to TRBJ2-3; TRBD2 matches 7 bases. V lost 2 bases and J lost 1; bases outside the gene matches: 0. In germline, CDR1 is SQVTM, CDR2 ANQGSEA. The CDR3 spans 13 residues. CDR3 coding DNA: TGCAGCGTTGAAACTAGCGGCACAGATACGCAGTATTTT. Protein: CSVETSGTDTQYF.

This chain links TRBV19 with TRBJ2-7; a possible D gene is TRBD1 (6 bases). The length of the CDR3 is 15 residues. The V end lost 1 base, the J end lost 5 bases, and 15 bases lay between the germline ends. Germline-derived CDR1 and CDR2 are LNHDA and SQIVND (reference sequence). The CDR3 protein is CASSIGGQPSHEQYF. In nucleotides, the CDR3 is TGTGCCAGTAGTATAGGGGGACAACCAAGCCACGAGCAGTACTTC.

This chain uses TRBV11-2 with TRBJ2-7; D perhaps matches TRBD2 (6 bases). Germline V lookup: CDR1 SGHAT, CDR2 FQNNGV. The CDR3 sequence is 16 residues long. V was clipped by 0 bases and J by 4 bases, with 16 bases between them. The CDR3 is CASSLDFGGGQYEQYF. The DNA of the CDR3 is TGTGCCAGCAGCTTAGATTTTGGCGGAGGGCAATACGAGCAGTACTTC.

The sample holds a few counts of this clone. The chain employs TRBV28 and TRBJ1-4, with 7 bases aligning to TRBD1. CDR1 and CDR2 from the germline V gene are MDHEN and SYDVKM. V dropped 5 bases and J dropped 4; count of bases not matched to a gene: 10. There are 16 residues in the CDR3. The DNA for the CDR3 is TGTGCCAGCAGTATCCTTGGGACAGCTAATAATGAAAAACTGTTTTTT. Translated, it gives CASSILGTANNEKLFF.

This sequence joins TRBV12-5 and TRBJ2-1; 11 nucleotides agree with TRBD1. The CDR3 is 16 amino acids. Germline loops: CDR1 LGHNT, CDR2 FRNRAP. The V and J ends lost 7 bases and 7 bases, in that order; junction bases with no gene match: 12. The CDR3 spells CASATAGQGAQNEQFF. CDR3 sequence (DNA): TGTGCTAGTGCTACCGCTGGACAGGGGGCGCAGAATGAGCAGTTCTTC.

This chain joins TRBV7-6 and TRBJ2-1, with TRBD2 matching 13 bases. This CDR3 region has 16 residues. Germline V CDR1 and CDR2: SGHVS, FNYEAQ. J lost 4 bases, V lost 3 bases, and 3 bases had no gene match. CDR3 coding DNA: TGTGCCAGCAGCTTCGGACTAGCGGGAGTGTACAATGAGCAGTTCTTC. Its translation is CASSFGLAGVYNEQFF. Complete variable domain (other parts from reference TRBV7-6 and TRBJ2-1): GAGVSQSPRYKVTKRGQDVALRCDPISGHVSLYWYRQALGQGPEFLTYFNYEAQQDKSGLPNDRFSAERPEGSISTLTIQRTEQRDSAMYRCASSFGLAGVYNEQFFGPGTRLTVL.

The rearrangement joins TRBV28 to TRBJ2-3, with 16 bases lining up with TRBD2. CDR1 is MDHEN, CDR2 SYDVKM, per germline. The CDR3 has 15 residues. V lost 5 bases and J lost 9; bases outside the gene matches: 5. As DNA, the CDR3 is TGTGCCAGCAGTGGGACTAGCGGGAGGGCGTTGACGCAGTATTTT. This gives the protein CASSGTSGRALTQYF. Based on the CDR3 plus reference TRBV28 and TRBJ2-3, the full variable domain is DVKVTQSSRYLVKRTGEKVFLECVQDMDHENMFWYRQDPGLGLRLIYFSYDVKMKEKGDIPEGYSVSREKKERFSLILESASTNQTSMYLCASSGTSGRALTQYFGPGTRLTVL.

This sequence joins TRBV6-6 and TRBJ2-1, with 7 bases that match TRBD1. Germline CDR1 and CDR2: MNHNY and SVGAGI (reference sequence). Losses at the gene ends were 6 bases for V and 7 bases for J; bases not matched to a gene: 9. The CDR3 totals 14 residues. The chain's CDR3 is CASSLLGQVNEQFF. The CDR3 DNA reads as TGTGCCAGCAGCCTCCTAGGACAGGTAAATGAGCAGTTCTTC.

The chain couples TRBV24-1 to TRBJ2-5; the match to TRBD2 covers 9 bases. The CDR3 spans 16 residues. Germline-derived CDR1 and CDR2 are KGHDR and SFDVKD. V lost 2 bases to trimming and J lost 5 bases; unmatched junction nucleotides: 8. The DNA for the CDR3 is TGTGCCACCAGTGATTCGCCGCGGGAGGGGCCGGAGACCCAGTACTTC. It codes for CATSDSPREGPETQYF.

The chain combines TRBV7-9 with TRBJ2-1; D remains unclear. The CDR3 consists of 12 residues. Trimming removed 3 bases from V and 7 bases from J, with 7 bases in between. Germline lookup yields CDR1 SEHNR and CDR2 FQNEAQ (reference sequence). For the CDR3, the DNA is TGTGCCAGCAGCTTCTATGGTAATGAGCAGTTCTTC. Protein sequence: CASSFYGNEQFF. The complete variable domain, with remaining parts taken from reference TRBV7-9 and TRBJ2-1, reads DTGVSQNPRHKITKRGQNVTFRCDPISEHNRLYWYRQTLGQGPEFLTYFQNEAQLEKSRLLSDRFSAERPKGSFSTLEIQRTEQGDSAMYLCASSFYGNEQFFGPGTRLTVL.